One sample yielded the 20 T cell receptor beta chains listed below, sequenced in a study of post-analysis software for immune sequencing data (dated by TCRdb to between 2014 and 2017). The library was obtained by PCR. The sample was run on an Illumina HiSeq 2500. To reduce PCR and sequencing biases, unique molecular identifiers were built into the TCR beta cDNA libraries. Using fastp at Q25 and MiXCR, TCRdb reprocessed the public reads and kept productive beta chains. Entries are consolidated by CDR3 protein sequence, retaining the most common genes and DNA. In this sample the table shows roughly 150,000 distinct CDR3 sequences, around 36% of which occur a single time. Of the sample, roughly 28% falls within the top ten clones. Taken with the paper, the label for time point translates to: second blood draw from one MS patient after hematopoietic stem cell transplantation. The sample consisted of blood, taken after autologous hematopoietic stem cell transplantation. Receptors originate from a girl under 18 with multiple sclerosis. Donor details come from another sample of the same person, matched by shared clones.

This clonotype was detected a few times. This rearrangement joins TRBV20-1 to TRBJ2-7; 7 bases fit TRBD2. The germline gives CDR1 DFQATT, CDR2 SNEGSKA (reference sequence). J was trimmed by 6 bases and V by 0 bases; bases with no gene match: 8. CDR3 length: 14 residues. The CDR3 region is CSARDLSGNGEQYF. CDR3 coding DNA: TGCAGTGCTAGAGATTTAAGCGGGAACGGCGAGCAGTACTTC.

The sample holds a few counts of this clonotype. CDR3 coding DNA: TGCAGTGCTAGGCGCGGGTCGAACACTGAAGCTTTCTTT. The encoded protein is CSARRGSNTEAFF. The chain links TRBV20-1 to TRBJ1-1; no firm D call. V lost 3 bases and J 1 base, leaving 9 bases between the germline ends. In germline, CDR1 is DFQATT, CDR2 SNEGSKA (reference sequence). The CDR3 runs 13 residues.

This clonotype was seen a single time. Being one base from a much bigger clone, this may be a read error. V is TRBV27 and J is TRBJ1-2; 7 positions agree with TRBD1. V trimming: 3 bases; J trimming: 0 bases; junction bases outside the gene matches: 4. The CDR3 has 15 residues. Per germline, CDR1 MNHEY and CDR2 SMNVEV (reference sequence). The CDR3 DNA reads TGTGCCAGCAGTTTGTCAGACAGGGCTAACTATGGCTACACCTTC. Translation gives CASSLSDRANYGYTF.

This clonotype was found many times. This sequence joins TRBV7-3 and TRBJ1-6; maybe TRBD1 (5 bases). CDR1 and CDR2 (germline): SGHTA, FQGTGA. V shed 5 bases and J shed 4 bases, with 6 bases lying between them. This CDR3 region has 13 residues. Here the CDR3 reads CASSQGYNSPLHF. The CDR3 DNA sequence: TGTGCCAGCAGCCAGGGATATAATTCACCCCTCCACTTT.

The chain couples TRBV4-2 to TRBJ1-2; 11 bases agree with TRBD1. Germline V gene sequence: CDR1 LGHNA, CDR2 YNFKEQ. After removal of 4 bases from V and 2 bases from J, the junction contained 12 bases not matched to a gene. The CDR3 is made up of 18 amino acids. For the CDR3, the DNA is TGTGCCAGCAGCCTCCACGCCGGGACAGGGGGGGGAAACTATGGCTACACCTTC. Translation gives CASSLHAGTGGGNYGYTF.

The chain uses TRBV20-1 and TRBJ2-3; D is uncertain. The CDR3 loop spans 12 amino acids. Trimming cost V 4 bases and J 2 bases, with 7 bases left between them. Germline values: CDR1 DFQATT, CDR2 SNEGSKA (reference sequence). The CDR3 DNA reads as TGCAGTGCTAAGTCCAACACAGATACGCAGTATTTT. It yields the protein CSAKSNTDTQYF.

The V gene is TRBV9, the J gene TRBJ1-6, with no clear D. The CDR3 is made up of 14 amino acids. Germline CDR1 reads SGDLS; CDR2 reads YYNGEE. V dropped 0 bases and J dropped 6 bases, with 7 bases sitting between them. In DNA form, the CDR3 reads TGTGCCAGCAGCGTAGATACAGCTAATTCACCCCTCCACTTT. Translated: CASSVDTANSPLHF.

This clonotype has just a few counts. V gene TRBV20-1 combines with J gene TRBJ2-7; 7 bases are a match to TRBD1. The junction had 6 bases not matched to a gene; V was cut back by 8 bases and J by 2 bases. Germline CDR1 and CDR2: DFQATT and SNEGSKA (reference sequence). The CDR3 totals 12 residues. CDR3 DNA sequence: TGCAGTCCCCAGGGGGAAGCCTACGAGCAGTACTTC. Encoded protein: CSPQGEAYEQYF.

The chain has TRBV4-1 and TRBJ1-1, with D tentatively TRBD1 (5 bases). This CDR3 is built from 13 residues. The V and J ends lost 4 bases and 7 bases respectively, with 13 bases between them. Germline V gene data show CDR1 as MGHRA and CDR2 as YSYEKL. The CDR3 protein is CASSPRDRFEAFF. The CDR3 DNA reads as TGCGCCAGCAGCCCCAGAGACAGATTTGAAGCTTTCTTT.

This clonotype showed up just once. The V and J genes are TRBV12-5 and TRBJ1-5; 7 bases align to TRBD1. Germline lookup yields CDR1 LGHNT and CDR2 FRNRAP. CDR3 length: 14 residues. Unmatched junction bases numbered 4, after V lost 3 bases and J lost 5 bases. The chain's CDR3 is CASGFWGQHQPQHF. CDR3 nucleotide sequence: TGTGCTAGTGGTTTTTGGGGACAGCATCAGCCCCAGCATTTT. Full variable domain (outside the CDR3, taken from reference TRBV12-5 and TRBJ1-5): DARVTQTPRHKVTEMGQEVTMRCQPILGHNTVFWYRQTMMQGLELLAYFRNRAPLDDSGMPKDRFSAEMPDATLATLKIQPSEPRDSAVYFCASGFWGQHQPQHFGDGTRLSIL.

This clonotype was counted a few times. The V call is TRBV6-1, the J call TRBJ1-2; D possibly corresponds to TRBD1 (6 bases). This CDR3 comprises 12 residues. Germline-derived CDR1 and CDR2 are MNHNS and SASEGT. V dropped 3 bases and J dropped 13 bases, with 15 bases sitting between them. In DNA form, the CDR3 reads TGTGCCAGCAGTGACTACAGGGAACTAGCCACCTTC. Amino acids: CASSDYRELATF.

This clonotype has just a few counts. The chain links TRBV20-1 to TRBJ2-3; D remains unclear. This CDR3 has 13 amino acids. The V gene's germline CDR1 is DFQATT and CDR2 SNEGSKA (reference sequence). The V and J ends lost 1 base and 4 bases respectively, with 9 bases between them. CDR3 DNA: TGCAGTGCTAGAGGCACTACAGCAGATACGCAGTATTTT. Translated, it gives CSARGTTADTQYF.

The DNA of the CDR3 is TGTGCCAGCAGTTTACGCAGGGACCTTCGGCCTTATGGCTACACCTTC. This translates into CASSLRRDLRPYGYTF. This chain links TRBV12-3 or TRBV12-4 with TRBJ1-2; tentatively, D is TRBD1 (5 bases). The CDR3 runs to 16 residues. Between the trimmed V and J ends, which lost 2 bases and 5 bases, there was a span of 18 bases.

This chain uses TRBV7-6 with TRBJ2-3; perhaps TRBD2 as D (5 bases). Germline assignment: CDR1 SGHVS and CDR2 FNYEAQ. The CDR3 totals 13 residues. Trimming stripped 0 bases from V and 6 bases from J, with 7 bases between. The CDR3 protein is CASSLARRDTQYF. The CDR3 nucleotides read TGTGCCAGCAGCTTAGCGAGGAGGGATACGCAGTATTTT.

This clonotype was picked up a small number of times. This chain uses TRBV4-3 with TRBJ2-1; 7 bases fit TRBD2. V lost 0 bases, J lost 8 bases, and 10 bases stayed unmatched. CDR3 size: 16 residues. CDR1 is LGHNA and CDR2 is YSLEER in the germline V gene. The CDR3 bases are TGCGCCAGCAGCCAAGATAATGCGGGAGCCTTCGATGAGCAGTTCTTC. Translating gives CASSQDNAGAFDEQFF.

The rearrangement links TRBV4-3 to TRBJ2-1; 7 bases are a match to TRBD2. Germline V gene data show CDR1 as LGHNA and CDR2 as YSLEER. The trim removed 1 base at V and 0 bases at J, leaving 12 bases unmatched. The CDR3 is 19 residues long. The DNA of the CDR3 is TGCGCCAGCAGCCAAGGCCCGGGGGAGGGTATTAGCTCCTACAATGAGCAGTTCTTC. This codes for CASSQGPGEGISSYNEQFF.

This clonotype was seen repeatedly, ten times or more. The gene calls are TRBV27 and TRBJ2-5; 8 nucleotides agree with TRBD1. The CDR3 extends over 15 amino acids. Germline loops: CDR1 MNHEY, CDR2 SMNVEV (reference sequence). After removal of 0 bases from V and 9 bases from J, the junction contained 9 bases not matched to a gene. The CDR3 loop is CASSLSSTGVGPQYF. The DNA for the CDR3 is TGTGCCAGCAGTTTATCGTCGACAGGGGTCGGACCCCAGTACTTC.

The chain recombines TRBV7-9 with TRBJ2-4; TRBD2 matches at 7 bases. The J segment lost 0 bases and the V segment lost 4 bases, leaving 6 bases of the junction unmatched. The CDR3 sequence is 16 residues long. The V gene's germline CDR1 is SEHNR and CDR2 FQNEAQ (reference sequence). CDR3 in DNA: TGTGCCAGCAGCTCGGAGGGGAGGGTAGCCAAAAACATTCAGTACTTC. This translates into CASSSEGRVAKNIQYF. The full variable domain, completed using reference TRBV7-9 and TRBJ2-4, is DTGVSQNPRHKITKRGQNVTFRCDPISEHNRLYWYRQTLGQGPEFLTYFQNEAQLEKSRLLSDRFSAERPKGSFSTLEIQRTEQGDSAMYLCASSSEGRVAKNIQYFGAGTRLSVL.

V gene TRBV29-1 combines with J gene TRBJ1-1; no firm D call. Germline V lookup: CDR1 SQVTM, CDR2 ANQGSEA. Trimming took 7 bases from V and 5 from J, leaving 8 bases between them. This CDR3 spans 10 amino acids. As DNA, the CDR3 is TGCAGCGCTCGGAGGACTGAAGCTTTCTTT. Encoded protein: CSARRTEAFF.

V and J are TRBV11-1 and TRBJ2-7; TRBD1 agrees at 11 bases. CDR3 length: 16 amino acids. CDR1 is SGHAT and CDR2 is FQDESV in the germline V gene (reference sequence). The J segment lost 0 bases and the V segment lost 5 bases, leaving 6 bases of the junction unmatched. This CDR3 is CASSPGQGGGSYEQYF. CDR3 coding DNA: TGTGCCAGCAGCCCGGGACAGGGGGGTGGCTCCTACGAGCAGTACTTC.